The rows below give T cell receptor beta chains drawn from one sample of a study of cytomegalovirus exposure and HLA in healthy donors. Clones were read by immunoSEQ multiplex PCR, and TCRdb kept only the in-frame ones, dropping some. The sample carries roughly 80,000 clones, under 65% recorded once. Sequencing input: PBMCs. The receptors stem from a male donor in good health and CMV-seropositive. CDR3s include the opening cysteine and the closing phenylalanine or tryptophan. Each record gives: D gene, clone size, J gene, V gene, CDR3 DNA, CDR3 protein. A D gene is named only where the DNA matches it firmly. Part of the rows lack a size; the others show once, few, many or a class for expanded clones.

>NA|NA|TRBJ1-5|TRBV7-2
TGTGCCAGCAGCTTAGAGGCAGGGCAACAGCCCCAGCATTTT
CASSLEAGQQPQHF
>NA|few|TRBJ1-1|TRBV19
TGTGCCAGTACTAAAGGGACACCGAACACTGAAGCTTTCTTT
CASTKGTPNTEAFF
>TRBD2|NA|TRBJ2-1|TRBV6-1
TGTGCCAGCAGTGAAGCAAGCGGGGGTTACAATGAGCAGTTCTTC
CASSEASGGYNEQFF
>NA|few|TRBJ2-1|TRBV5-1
TGCGCCAGCAGCTTAGGCGGGTACAATGAGCAGTTCTTC
CASSLGGYNEQFF
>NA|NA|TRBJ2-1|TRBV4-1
TGCGCCAGCAGCCAAGAGATCCGGGGGGCGTACAATGAGCAGTTCTTC
CASSQEIRGAYNEQFF
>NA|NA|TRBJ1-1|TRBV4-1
TGCGCCAGCAGCCTAAAACAGGGAGGGGCGGAAGCTTTCTTT
CASSLKQGGAEAFF
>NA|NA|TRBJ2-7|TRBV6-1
TGTGCCAGCAGTCCCCGGACAGTCTTTTACGAGCAGTACTTC
CASSPRTVFYEQYF
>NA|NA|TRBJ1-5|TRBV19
TGTGCCAGTAGTCCAGTCGGACATGACAATCAGCCCCAGCATTTT
CASSPVGHDNQPQHF
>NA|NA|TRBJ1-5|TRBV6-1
TGTGCCAGCAGTGAACTGGCAGGGCGCAATCAGCCCCAGCATTTT
CASSELAGRNQPQHF
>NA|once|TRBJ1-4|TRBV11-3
TGTGCCAGCAGCTCCCGTAACAGGGTCCCTAATGAAAAACTGTTTTTT
CASSSRNRVPNEKLFF
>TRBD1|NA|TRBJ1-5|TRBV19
TGTGCCAGTAGTATAGCGTCCAGGGGGCCGGGTCAGCCCCAGCATTTT
CASSIASRGPGQPQHF
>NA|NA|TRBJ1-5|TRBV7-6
TGTGCCAGCAGTATAGGGGTGGGCAATCAGCCCCAGCATTTT
CASSIGVGNQPQHF
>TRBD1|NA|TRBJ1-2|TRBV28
TGTGCCAGCAGTGCCCGGACAGGAGGGGTGATGGATGGCTACACCTTC
CASSARTGGVMDGYTF
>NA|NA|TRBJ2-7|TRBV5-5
TGTGCCAGCAGCTTGGAGGCAGGCGTCATCTCCTACGAGCAGTACTTC
CASSLEAGVISYEQYF
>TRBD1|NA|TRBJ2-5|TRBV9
TGTGCCAGCAGCTCCAGACAGGGGATGGAGACCCAGTACTTC
CASSSRQGMETQYF
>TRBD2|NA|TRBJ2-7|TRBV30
TGTGCCTGGAGTCCCCCCCCCAGACTAGCGGTGACCTACGAGCAGTACTTC
CAWSPPPRLAVTYEQYF
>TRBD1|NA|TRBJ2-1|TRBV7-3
TGTGCCAGCAGCTCGGGACAGGTCAATGAGCAGTTCTTC
CASSSGQVNEQFF
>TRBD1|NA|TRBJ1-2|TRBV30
TGTGCCTGGCGACCTCCGGGACAGGGGGCGCAGGGCTATGGCTACACCTTC
CAWRPPGQGAQGYGYTF
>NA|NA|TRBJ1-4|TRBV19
TGTGCCAGTAAACCCCGTGGGGGCCTTGCTAATGAAAAACTGTTTTTT
CASKPRGGLANEKLFF
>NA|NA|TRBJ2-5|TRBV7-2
TGTGCCAGCAGCTTCCGTGCGGGGCTCGGGGGGACCCAGTACTTC
CASSFRAGLGGTQYF
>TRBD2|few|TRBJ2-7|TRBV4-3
TGCGCCAGCAGCTATCGACTAGCGGGAGAACTCGAGCAGTACTTC
CASSYRLAGELEQYF
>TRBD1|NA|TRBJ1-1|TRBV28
TGTGCCAGCACTGGACAGGGGGCCACTCCTTTTGAAGCTTTCTTT
CASTGQGATPFEAFF
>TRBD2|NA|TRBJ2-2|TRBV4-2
TGTGCCAGCAGCCCGGGACTAGCGGGGGCCTCAGACCCGAACACCGGGGAGCTGTTTTTT
CASSPGLAGASDPNTGELFF
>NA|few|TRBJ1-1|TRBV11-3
TGTGCCAGCAGCTTGCGAGGGGAGGGCACTGAAGCTTTCTTT
CASSLRGEGTEAFF
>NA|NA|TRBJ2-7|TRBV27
TGTGCCAGCAGTGCGAATCAGGGGTACTACGAGCAGTACTTC
CASSANQGYYEQYF
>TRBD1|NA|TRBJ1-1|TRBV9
TGTGCCAGCAGGCGGGGGACAGGGATCACTGAAGCTTTCTTT
CASRRGTGITEAFF
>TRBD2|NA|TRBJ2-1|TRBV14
TGTGCCAGCAGCCAAGATTCTAGCGGGTTTTACAATGAGCAGTTCTTC
CASSQDSSGFYNEQFF
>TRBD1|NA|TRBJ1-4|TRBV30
TGTGCCTGCCGGGACAGGACTGAAAAACTGTTTTTT
CACRDRTEKLFF
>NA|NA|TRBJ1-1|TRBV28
TGTGCCAGCAGTACAACTCTTGGGGGCAGACCTGAAGCTTTCTTT
CASSTTLGGRPEAFF
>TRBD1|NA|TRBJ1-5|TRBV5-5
TGTGCCAGCAGCCTTCGACAGGGGTTGGATTCGGGACAGCCCCAGCATTTT
CASSLRQGLDSGQPQHF
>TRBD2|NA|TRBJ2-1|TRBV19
TGTGCCAGTAGACTAGCGGGCCTCTACAATGAGCAGTTCTTC
CASRLAGLYNEQFF
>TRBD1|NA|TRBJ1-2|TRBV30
TGTGCCTGGAGTGTACGGGGACAGGGGAGAAATGGCTACACCTTC
CAWSVRGQGRNGYTF
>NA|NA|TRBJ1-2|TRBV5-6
TGTGCCAGCAGTTCCCCCGCACCGACAGTCAACTATGGCTACACCTTC
CASSSPAPTVNYGYTF
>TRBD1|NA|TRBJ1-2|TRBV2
TGTGCCAGCAGTGAAGGATTGCAGGGGGCGGCTGGCTACACCTTC
CASSEGLQGAAGYTF
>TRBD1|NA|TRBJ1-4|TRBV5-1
TGCGCCAGCGGACAGGGGGAAAAACTGTTTTTT
CASGQGEKLFF
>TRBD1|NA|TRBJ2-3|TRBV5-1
TGCGCCAGCAGCTTAACACAGGGGTTCATTTCAGATACGCAGTATTTT
CASSLTQGFISDTQYF
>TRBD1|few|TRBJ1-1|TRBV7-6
TGTGCCAGCAGCCCCTCGACAGGGGCGGACCTCACTGAAGCTTTCTTT
CASSPSTGADLTEAFF
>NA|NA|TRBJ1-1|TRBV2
TGTGCCAGCAGTGAACAGGGGAACACTGAAGCTTTCTTT
CASSEQGNTEAFF
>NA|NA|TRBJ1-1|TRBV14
TGTGCCAGCAGCCAAGTCGTGGGGGCTGGCACTGAAGCTTTCTTT
CASSQVVGAGTEAFF
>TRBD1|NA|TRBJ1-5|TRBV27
TGTGCCAGCAGCGACAGGGGCAATCAGCCCCAGCATTTT
CASSDRGNQPQHF
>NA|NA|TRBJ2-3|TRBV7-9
TGTGCCAGCAGTTACCGACAGTGGTCGACAGATACGCAGTATTTT
CASSYRQWSTDTQYF
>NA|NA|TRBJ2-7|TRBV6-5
TGTGCCAGCAGTCCGATGGTAAAAGCTAGCGAGCAGTACTTC
CASSPMVKASEQYF
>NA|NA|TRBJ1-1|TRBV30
TGTGCCTGGCGTCTCACGCTCAGACAGTCCAGGAACACTGAAGCTTTCTTT
CAWRLTLRQSRNTEAFF
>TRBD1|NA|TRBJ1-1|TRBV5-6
TGTGCCAGCAGCACCAGGGGGCGAGTCACTGAAGCTTTCTTT
CASSTRGRVTEAFF
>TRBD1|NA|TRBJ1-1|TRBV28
TGTGCCAGCAGTCCCCCCGGGACAGGGAACACTGAAGCTTTCTTT
CASSPPGTGNTEAFF
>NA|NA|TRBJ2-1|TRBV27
TGTGCCAGCAGTTTCGGGTTGGATTATGAGCAGTTCTTC
CASSFGLDYEQFF
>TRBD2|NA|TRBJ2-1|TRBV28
TGTGCCAGCAGCGGACTAGCGCTCAATGAGCAGTTCTTC
CASSGLALNEQFF
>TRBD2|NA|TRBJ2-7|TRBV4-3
TGCGCCAGCAGCCAAGATCGGCGGGAGGGCCTGTACTTC
CASSQDRREGLYF
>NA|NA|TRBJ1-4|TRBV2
TGTGCCAGCAGTGAAACCGGGACAACTAATGAAAAACTGTTTTTT
CASSETGTTNEKLFF
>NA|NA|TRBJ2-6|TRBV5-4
TGTGCCAGCAGCCGAGAATCCTCCTCTGGGGCCAACGTCCTGACTTTC
CASSRESSSGANVLTF
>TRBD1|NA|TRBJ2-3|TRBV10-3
TGTGCCATCAGGACAGGGGGCGCGGACACAGATACGCAGTATTTT
CAIRTGGADTDTQYF
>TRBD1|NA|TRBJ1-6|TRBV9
TGTGCCAGCAGCGTAGGGGACAGGGGTAAGGGAACCCTCCACTTT
CASSVGDRGKGTLHF
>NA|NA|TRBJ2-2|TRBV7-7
TGTGCCAGCAGCCCTATACAGGGCACCGGGGAGCTGTTTTTT
CASSPIQGTGELFF